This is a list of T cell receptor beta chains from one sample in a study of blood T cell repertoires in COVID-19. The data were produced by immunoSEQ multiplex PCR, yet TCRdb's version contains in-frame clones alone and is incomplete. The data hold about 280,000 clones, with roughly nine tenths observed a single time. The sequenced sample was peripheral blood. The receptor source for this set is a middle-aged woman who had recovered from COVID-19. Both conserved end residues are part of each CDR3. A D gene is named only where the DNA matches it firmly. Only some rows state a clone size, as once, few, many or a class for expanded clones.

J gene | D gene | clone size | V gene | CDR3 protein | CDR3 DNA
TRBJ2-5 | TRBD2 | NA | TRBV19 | CASSSGLAGKETQYF | TGTGCCAGTAGTTCGGGACTAGCGGGAAAAGAGACCCAGTACTTC
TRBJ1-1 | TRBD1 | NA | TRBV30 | CAWSGQGNTEAFF | TGTGCCTGGAGTGGACAGGGGAACACTGAAGCTTTCTTT
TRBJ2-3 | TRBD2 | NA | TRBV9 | CASSPLAGGPVLADTQYF | TGTGCCAGCAGCCCCCTAGCGGGAGGGCCGGTACTCGCAGATACGCAGTATTTT
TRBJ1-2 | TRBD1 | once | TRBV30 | CAWGLTGGSSGYTF | TGTGCCTGGGGGCTGACAGGGGGGTCCTCTGGCTACACCTTC
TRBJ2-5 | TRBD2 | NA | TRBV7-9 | CASSLVGSGRGVETQYF | TGTGCCAGCAGCTTAGTTGGTAGCGGGAGAGGGGTGGAGACCCAGTACTTC
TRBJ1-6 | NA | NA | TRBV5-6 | CASSLLGQGENNSPLHF | TGTGCCAGCAGCTTGCTTGGCCAGGGCGAAAATAATTCACCCCTCCACTTT
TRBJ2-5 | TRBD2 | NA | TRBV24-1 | CATSPNRASGGETQYF | TGTGCCACCAGCCCCAATCGGGCCAGCGGGGGAGAGACCCAGTACTTC
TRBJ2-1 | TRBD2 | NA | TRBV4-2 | CASSQDDGGSPYNEQFF | TGTGCCAGCAGCCAAGACGACGGGGGGTCGCCCTACAATGAGCAGTTCTTC
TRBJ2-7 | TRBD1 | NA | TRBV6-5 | CASTRDRRTYEQYF | TGTGCCAGCACCCGGGACAGACGTACCTACGAGCAGTACTTC
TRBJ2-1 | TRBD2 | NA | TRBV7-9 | CASSPGGGTSGGGPQFF | TGTGCCAGCAGCCCAGGGGGTGGGACTAGCGGGGGAGGACCGCAGTTCTTC
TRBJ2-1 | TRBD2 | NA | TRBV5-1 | CASSFRLAGEGNEQFF | TGCGCCAGCAGCTTTAGACTAGCGGGAGAGGGGAATGAGCAGTTCTTC
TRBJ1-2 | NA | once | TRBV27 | CASSLGSEVYGYTF | TGTGCCAGCAGTTTAGGGTCGGAGGTCTATGGCTACACCTTC
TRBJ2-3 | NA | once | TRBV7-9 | CASSPPLSDTQYF | TGTGCCAGCAGCCCCCCCCTGTCAGATACGCAGTATTTT
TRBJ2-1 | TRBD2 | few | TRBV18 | CASSPNPGGEQFF | TGTGCCAGCTCACCGAACCCGGGGGGTGAGCAGTTCTTC
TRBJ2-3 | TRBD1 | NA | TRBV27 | CASSTGQFTDTQYF | TGTGCCAGCAGTACGGGACAGTTCACAGATACGCAGTATTTT
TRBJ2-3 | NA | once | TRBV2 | CASRLDTQYF | TGTGCCAGCAGACTAGATACGCAGTATTTT
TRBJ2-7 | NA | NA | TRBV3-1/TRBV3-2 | CASSQATGLGEQYF | TGTGCCAGCAGCCAAGCGACAGGTTTAGGCGAGCAGTACTTC
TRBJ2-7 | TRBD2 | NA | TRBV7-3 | CASSLRAGVAYEQYF | TGTGCCAGCAGCTTAAGGGCGGGAGTGGCCTACGAGCAGTACTTC
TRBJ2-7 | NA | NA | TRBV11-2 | CASSLVPEGTLYEQYF | TGTGCCAGCAGCTTAGTCCCGGAGGGTACGCTCTACGAGCAGTACTTC
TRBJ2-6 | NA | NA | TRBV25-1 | CASSESFGGANVLTF | TGTGCCAGCAGTGAATCGTTTGGCGGAGCCAACGTCCTGACTTTC
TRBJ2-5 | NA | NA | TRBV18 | CASSPRQNQETQYF | TGTGCCAGCTCTCCTAGACAGAACCAAGAGACCCAGTACTTC
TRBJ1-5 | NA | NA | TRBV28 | CASSLSGHSNQPQHF | TGTGCCAGCAGTTTGTCAGGGCATAGCAATCAGCCCCAGCATTTT
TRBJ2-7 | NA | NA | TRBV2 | CASSDAGATYEQYF | TGTGCCAGCAGTGACGCAGGGGCTACCTACGAGCAGTACTTC
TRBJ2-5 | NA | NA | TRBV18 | CASLLGAQETQYF | TGTGCCAGCCTACTGGGGGCCCAAGAGACCCAGTACTTC
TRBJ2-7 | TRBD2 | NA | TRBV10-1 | CASSGDYLGGAYEQYF | TGCGCCAGCAGTGGGGACTACCTGGGAGGAGCCTACGAGCAGTACTTC
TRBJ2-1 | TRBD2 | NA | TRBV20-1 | CSASFATSGRSEQFF | TGCAGTGCTAGTTTTGCAACTAGCGGGAGGAGTGAGCAGTTCTTC
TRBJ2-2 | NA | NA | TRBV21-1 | CASSNSRDNTGELFF | TGTGCCAGCAGCAACTCCAGGGATAACACCGGGGAGCTGTTTTTT
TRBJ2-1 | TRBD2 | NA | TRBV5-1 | CASSLTSGYNEQFF | TGCGCCAGCAGCCTGACTAGCGGATACAATGAGCAGTTCTTC
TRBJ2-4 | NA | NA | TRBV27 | CASSRGLAKNIQYF | TGTGCCAGCAGTAGAGGGTTAGCCAAAAACATTCAGTACTTC
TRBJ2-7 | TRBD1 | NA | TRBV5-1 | CASTERQGALNEQYF | TGCGCCAGCACAGAGAGGCAGGGGGCCTTGAACGAGCAGTACTTC
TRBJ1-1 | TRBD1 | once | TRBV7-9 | CASNDRGVGHTEAFF | TGTGCCAGCAACGACAGGGGTGTTGGTCACACTGAAGCTTTCTTT
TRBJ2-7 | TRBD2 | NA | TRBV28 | CASSFLLAENYEQYF | TGTGCCAGCAGTTTCCTTCTAGCGGAGAACTACGAGCAGTACTTC
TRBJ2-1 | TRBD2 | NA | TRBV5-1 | CASSFSLAGGGEQFF | TGCGCCAGCAGCTTCAGCCTAGCGGGGGGAGGTGAGCAGTTCTTC
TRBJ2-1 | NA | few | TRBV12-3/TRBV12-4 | CASSLMSAGTLFF | TGTGCCAGCAGTTTAATGTCGGCGGGAACCCTGTTCTTC
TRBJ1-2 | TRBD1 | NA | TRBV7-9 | CASSLGGAGQGNYGYTF | TGTGCCAGCAGCTTAGGGGGAGCCGGACAGGGAAACTATGGCTACACCTTC
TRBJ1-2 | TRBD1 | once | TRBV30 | CAWGRRQGKGAYGYTF | TGTGCCTGGGGCCGGAGACAGGGGAAAGGGGCCTATGGCTACACCTTC
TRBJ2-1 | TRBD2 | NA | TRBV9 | CASSVAHILAGDNEQFF | TGTGCCAGCAGCGTAGCCCACATACTAGCGGGTGACAATGAGCAGTTCTTC
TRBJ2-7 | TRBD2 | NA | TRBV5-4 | CASSASGARYEQYF | TGTGCCAGCAGCGCGAGCGGGGCGCGATACGAGCAGTACTTC
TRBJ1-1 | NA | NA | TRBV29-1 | CSAGSSGPEAFF | TGCAGCGCGGGTTCCTCGGGTCCTGAAGCTTTCTTT
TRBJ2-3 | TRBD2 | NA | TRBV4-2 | CASSLGLAGTSTDTQYF | TGTGCCAGCAGCCTAGGACTAGCGGGGACTAGCACAGATACGCAGTATTTT
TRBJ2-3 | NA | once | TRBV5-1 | CASSFNLMSGGGLDTQYF | TGCGCCAGCAGCTTCAATCTCATGAGCGGTGGGGGGTTGGATACGCAGTATTTT
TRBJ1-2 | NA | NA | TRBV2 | CASKLLLAF | TGTGCCAGCAAACTGTTGTTGGCCTTC
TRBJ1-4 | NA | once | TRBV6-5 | CASTLDSGPEKLFF | TGTGCCAGCACCCTGGACAGCGGTCCAGAAAAACTGTTTTTT
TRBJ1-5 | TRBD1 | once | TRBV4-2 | CASSQEVGQGTQPQHF | TGTGCCAGCAGCCAAGAGGTCGGACAGGGAACTCAGCCCCAGCATTTT
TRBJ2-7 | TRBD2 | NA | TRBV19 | CASSMTSGREAYEQYF | TGTGCCAGTAGTATGACTAGCGGGAGAGAAGCCTACGAGCAGTACTTC
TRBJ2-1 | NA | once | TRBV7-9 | CASSVRGYNEQFF | TGTGCCAGCAGCGTCCGGGGGTACAATGAGCAGTTCTTC
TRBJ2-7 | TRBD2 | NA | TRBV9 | CASSVGASGSYEQYF | TGTGCCAGCAGCGTAGGTGCTAGCGGGTCCTACGAGCAGTACTTC
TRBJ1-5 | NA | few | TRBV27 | CASSSGMGNQPQHF | TGTGCCAGCAGTTCAGGGATGGGCAATCAGCCCCAGCATTTT
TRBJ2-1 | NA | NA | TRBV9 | CASSVEGWNEQFF | TGTGCCAGCAGCGTAGAGGGGTGGAATGAGCAGTTCTTC
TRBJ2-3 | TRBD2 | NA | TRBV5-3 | CARSLIAGDLPPGDTQYF | TGTGCCAGAAGCTTAATAGCGGGAGACCTACCCCCCGGGGATACGCAGTATTTT
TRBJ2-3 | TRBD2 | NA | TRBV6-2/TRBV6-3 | CASSYSSSGRSGDTDTQYF | TGTGCCAGCAGTTACTCTTCTAGCGGGAGATCGGGGGACACAGATACGCAGTATTTT